Listed here are 3 T cell receptor beta chains from one sample, sequenced in a study of T cell responses to AZD1222 COVID-19 vaccine. The protocol was immunoSEQ multiplex PCR, while the TCRdb copy is restricted to in-frame clones and leaves out a portion. This repertoire shows around 130,000 clones, 70% to 90% found once; its top ten account for 9.5%. Sequenced material: peripheral blood, taken 28 days after the second AZD1222 dose. Source of these receptors: an adult who received the AZD1222 COVID-19 vaccine.

This clone was recorded once. The chain recombines TRBV9 with TRBJ2-3, with 8 bases fitting TRBD2. Trimming took 3 bases from V and 0 from J; bases not matched to a gene: 9. Germline-derived CDR1 and CDR2 are SGDLS and YYNGEE. The CDR3 is made up of 17 amino acids. The CDR3 is CASSAVPAGASTDTQYF. The DNA of the CDR3 is TGTGCCAGCAGCGCTGTCCCAGCGGGAGCAAGCACAGATACGCAGTATTTT. Drawing the rest from reference TRBV9 and TRBJ2-3, the complete variable domain is DSGVTQTPKHLITATGQRVTLRCSPRSGDLSVYWYQQSLDQGLQFLIQYYNGEERAKGNILERFSAQQFPDLHSELNLSSLELGDSALYFCASSAVPAGASTDTQYFGPGTRLTVL.

This sequence joins TRBV5-1 and TRBJ2-2; D gene ambiguous. V shed 1 base and J shed 1 base, with 8 bases lying between them. The CDR3 loop spans 15 amino acids. From germline, CDR1 is SGHRS and CDR2 YFSETQ. In DNA, the CDR3 is TGCGCCAGCAGCTTGCGGGCTCAGAACACCGGGGAGCTGTTTTTT. It translates to CASSLRAQNTGELFF.

This clone was observed a handful of times. CDR3 sequence (DNA): TGTGCCAGCAGCTTGGCCCGGGTGGGAGGTCGGAGTGGCTACACCTTC. This sequence encodes CASSLARVGGRSGYTF. The V call is TRBV5-8, the J call TRBJ1-2; D call uncertain. The germline V and J ends were trimmed by 0 bases and 7 bases, with 19 bases remaining between them. CDR3 length: 16 amino acids. The germline CDR1 and CDR2 sequences are SGHTS and YDEGEE.